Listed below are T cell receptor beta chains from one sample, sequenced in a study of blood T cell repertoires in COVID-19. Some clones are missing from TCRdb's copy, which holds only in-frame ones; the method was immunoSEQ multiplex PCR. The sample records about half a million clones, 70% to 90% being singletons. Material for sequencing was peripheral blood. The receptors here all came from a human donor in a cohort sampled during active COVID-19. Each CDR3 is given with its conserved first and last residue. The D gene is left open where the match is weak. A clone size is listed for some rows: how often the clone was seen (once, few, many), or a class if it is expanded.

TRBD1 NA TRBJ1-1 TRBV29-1 TGCAGCGTTGGGGACAGAACGAACACTGAAGCTTTCTTT CSVGDRTNTEAFF
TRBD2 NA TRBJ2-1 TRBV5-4 TGTGCCAGCAGCTTGGGATTACTAGCGGACAATGAGCAGTTCTTC CASSLGLLADNEQFF
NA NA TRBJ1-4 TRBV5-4 TGTGCCAGCAGCCAGGGTGGCGGCTGGAATGAAAAACTGTTTTTT CASSQGGGWNEKLFF
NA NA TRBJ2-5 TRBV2 TGTGCCAGCAGGGATGACCAGGGCCGGGAGACCCAGTACTTC CASRDDQGRETQYF
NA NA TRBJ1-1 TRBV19 TGTGCCAGTAGTCTCAACCAGGGATTCGAAGCTTTCTTT CASSLNQGFEAFF
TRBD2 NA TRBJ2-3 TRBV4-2 TGTGCCAGCAGCCAAGGGGCGGGCGGACTAGGGAGCACAGATACGCAGTATTTT CASSQGAGGLGSTDTQYF
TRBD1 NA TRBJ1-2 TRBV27 TGTGCCAGCAGTTTAAGGGACAGGGGTACTGGCTACACCTTC CASSLRDRGTGYTF
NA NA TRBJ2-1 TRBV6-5 TGTGCCAGCAATTGGGAGCCTTGGAATGAGCAGTTCTTC CASNWEPWNEQFF
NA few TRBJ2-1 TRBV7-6 TGTGCCAGCAGCTTAGCGCTACAAGAAGCGGTAGGCTACAATGAGCAGTTCTTC CASSLALQEAVGYNEQFF
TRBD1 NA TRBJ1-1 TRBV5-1 TGCGCCAGCAGCAATACGTTTACAGGGGGTCTATCCGAAGCTTTCTTT CASSNTFTGGLSEAFF
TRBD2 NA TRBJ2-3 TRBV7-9 TGTGCCAGCAGCTTAAGGGGACTAACCACAGATACGCAGTATTTT CASSLRGLTTDTQYF
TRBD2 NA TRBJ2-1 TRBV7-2 TGTGCCAGCAGCACGAGCGGGAGCTCCTACAATGAGCAGTTCTTC CASSTSGSSYNEQFF
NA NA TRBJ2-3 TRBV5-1 TGCGCCAGCAGCCAAGCGGTGGGGAGCACAGATACGCAGTATTTT CASSQAVGSTDTQYF
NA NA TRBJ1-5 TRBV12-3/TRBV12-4 TGTGCCAGCAGCCAGGTCCTCAAACAGCCCCAGCATTTT CASSQVLKQPQHF
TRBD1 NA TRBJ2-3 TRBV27 TGTGCCAGCAGGAACAGGGGACACCTTCTCACAGATACGCAGTATTTT CASRNRGHLLTDTQYF
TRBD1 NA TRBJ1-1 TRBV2 TGTGCCAGCATCCCCCACAGGGGGTACGACACTGAAGCTTTCTTT CASIPHRGYDTEAFF
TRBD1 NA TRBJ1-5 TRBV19 TGTGCCAGTAGTACGGACAGGGAATACAATCAGCCCCAGCATTTT CASSTDREYNQPQHF
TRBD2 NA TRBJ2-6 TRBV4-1 TGCGCCAGCAGCCAAGGGGGAGGGTCCGGGGCCAACGTCCTGACTTTC CASSQGGGSGANVLTF
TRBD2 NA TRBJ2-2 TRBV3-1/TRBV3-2 TGTGCCAGCAGACGACGGGAGGGCACCGGGGAGCTGTTTTTT CASRRREGTGELFF
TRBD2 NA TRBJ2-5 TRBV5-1 TGCGCCAGCAGCTTCGAACTAGCGGGAGGGGTAGAGACCCAGTACTTC CASSFELAGGVETQYF
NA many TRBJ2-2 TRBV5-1 TGCGCCAGCAGCTTGGATGTACGGGACACCGGGGAGCTGTTTTTT CASSLDVRDTGELFF
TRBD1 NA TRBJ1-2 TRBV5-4 TGTGCCAGCAGCGCAACAGGGGTAGGCTATGGCTACACCTTC CASSATGVGYGYTF
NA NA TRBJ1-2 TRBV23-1 TGCGCCAGCAGTCAACCGAGAGGCTTGGCCCTCTGTGGCTACACCTTC CASSQPRGLALCGYTF
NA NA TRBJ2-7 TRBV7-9 TGTGCCAGCAGCTTAATGGAGGGCCGCTACGAGCAGTACTTC CASSLMEGRYEQYF
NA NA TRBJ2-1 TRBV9 TGTGCCAGCAGCGTAGAAGGGAGCGGCGGCGGGTCCAATGAGCAGTTCTTC CASSVEGSGGGSNEQFF
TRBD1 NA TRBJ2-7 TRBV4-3 TGCGCCAGCAGCCGCATACCGGGACAGGGGACCTACGAGCAGTACTTC CASSRIPGQGTYEQYF
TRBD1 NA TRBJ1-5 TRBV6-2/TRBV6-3 TGTGCCAGCAGCTTCCCCGGACAGGGGAACCAGCCCCAGCATTTT CASSFPGQGNQPQHF
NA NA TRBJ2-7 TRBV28 TGTGCCAGCAGTTCCCGCTCGCTAGCGTACTTC CASSSRSLAYF
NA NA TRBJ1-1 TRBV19 TGTGCCAGTAGTGGCGGCAGCTCCCTCGTGGGCACTGAAGCTTTCTTT CASSGGSSLVGTEAFF
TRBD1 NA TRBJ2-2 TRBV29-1 TGCAGCGTTGAAGGACAGGGGATACCCACCGGGGAGCTGTTTTTT CSVEGQGIPTGELFF
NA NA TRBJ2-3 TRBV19 TGTGCCATCGGACGGGGGAAGGTTGCGGACACAGATACGCAGTATTTT CAIGRGKVADTDTQYF
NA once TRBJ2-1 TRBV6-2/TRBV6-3 TGTGCCAGCAGTTATTCTCACGGGAATCCCTCCTACAATGAGCAGTTCTTC CASSYSHGNPSYNEQFF
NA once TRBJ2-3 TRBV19 TGTGCCAGTAGTATGTATAGAGGGACTGGCACAGATACGCAGTATTTT CASSMYRGTGTDTQYF
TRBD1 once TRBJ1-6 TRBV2 TGTGCCACCTCCAACGGGGACAGGGTAGGCTCACCCCTCCACTTT CATSNGDRVGSPLHF
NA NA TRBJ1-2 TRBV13 TGTGCCAGCAGCCCGGGGGACTCTTACACCTTC CASSPGDSYTF
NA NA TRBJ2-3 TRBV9 TGTGCCAGCAGCGTAGATGGGGGGGCCCCCGGCACAGATACGCAGTATTTT CASSVDGGAPGTDTQYF
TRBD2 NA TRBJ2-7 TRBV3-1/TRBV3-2 TGTGCCAGCAGCCGAGCGGGAGACTACGAGCAGTACTTC CASSRAGDYEQYF
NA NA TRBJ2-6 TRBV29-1 TGCAGCGTTGTTGCAGTTCCTGGGGCCAACGTCCTGACTTTC CSVVAVPGANVLTF
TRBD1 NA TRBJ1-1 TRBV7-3 TGTGCCAGCAGCTCTGACCAGGGGGCCCGAACTGAAGCTTTCTTT CASSSDQGARTEAFF
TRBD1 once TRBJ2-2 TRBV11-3 TGTGCCAGCAGCTTAGGGACAGGGCCCGGGCAGCTGTTTTTT CASSLGTGPGQLFF
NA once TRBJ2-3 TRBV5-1 TGCGCCATTAAAGATACGCAGTATTTT CAIKDTQYF
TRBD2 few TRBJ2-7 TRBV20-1 TGCAGTGCTAGTCCTAGCGGGGACGTGACCGAGCAGTACTTC CSASPSGDVTEQYF
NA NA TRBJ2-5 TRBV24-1 TGTGCCACCAGTAGTGGGGGCCAGGGAGAACAAGAGACCCAGTACTTC CATSSGGQGEQETQYF
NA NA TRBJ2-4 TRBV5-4 TGTGCCAGCAGCTTGGCTATCAGGAACAAAAACATTCAGTACTTC CASSLAIRNKNIQYF
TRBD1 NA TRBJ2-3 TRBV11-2 TGTGCCAGCAGCTTAGGCGTGAACAGGGGAACTGATACGCAGTATTTT CASSLGVNRGTDTQYF
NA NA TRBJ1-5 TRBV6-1 TGTGCCAGCAGTGATACAGGGTCTAGCAATCAGCCCCAGCATTTT CASSDTGSSNQPQHF
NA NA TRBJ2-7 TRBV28 TGTGCCAGCAAGTCAAGTTCAGGTTTTAACGAGCAGTACTTC CASKSSSGFNEQYF
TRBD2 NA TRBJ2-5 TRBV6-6 TGTGCCAGCAGAGCTGCGGGGGGCGGGAGGGAGACCCAGTACTTC CASRAAGGGRETQYF
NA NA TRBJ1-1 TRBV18 TGTGCCAGCTCACCTAACGAGCAAATGAACACTGAAGCTTTCTTT CASSPNEQMNTEAFF